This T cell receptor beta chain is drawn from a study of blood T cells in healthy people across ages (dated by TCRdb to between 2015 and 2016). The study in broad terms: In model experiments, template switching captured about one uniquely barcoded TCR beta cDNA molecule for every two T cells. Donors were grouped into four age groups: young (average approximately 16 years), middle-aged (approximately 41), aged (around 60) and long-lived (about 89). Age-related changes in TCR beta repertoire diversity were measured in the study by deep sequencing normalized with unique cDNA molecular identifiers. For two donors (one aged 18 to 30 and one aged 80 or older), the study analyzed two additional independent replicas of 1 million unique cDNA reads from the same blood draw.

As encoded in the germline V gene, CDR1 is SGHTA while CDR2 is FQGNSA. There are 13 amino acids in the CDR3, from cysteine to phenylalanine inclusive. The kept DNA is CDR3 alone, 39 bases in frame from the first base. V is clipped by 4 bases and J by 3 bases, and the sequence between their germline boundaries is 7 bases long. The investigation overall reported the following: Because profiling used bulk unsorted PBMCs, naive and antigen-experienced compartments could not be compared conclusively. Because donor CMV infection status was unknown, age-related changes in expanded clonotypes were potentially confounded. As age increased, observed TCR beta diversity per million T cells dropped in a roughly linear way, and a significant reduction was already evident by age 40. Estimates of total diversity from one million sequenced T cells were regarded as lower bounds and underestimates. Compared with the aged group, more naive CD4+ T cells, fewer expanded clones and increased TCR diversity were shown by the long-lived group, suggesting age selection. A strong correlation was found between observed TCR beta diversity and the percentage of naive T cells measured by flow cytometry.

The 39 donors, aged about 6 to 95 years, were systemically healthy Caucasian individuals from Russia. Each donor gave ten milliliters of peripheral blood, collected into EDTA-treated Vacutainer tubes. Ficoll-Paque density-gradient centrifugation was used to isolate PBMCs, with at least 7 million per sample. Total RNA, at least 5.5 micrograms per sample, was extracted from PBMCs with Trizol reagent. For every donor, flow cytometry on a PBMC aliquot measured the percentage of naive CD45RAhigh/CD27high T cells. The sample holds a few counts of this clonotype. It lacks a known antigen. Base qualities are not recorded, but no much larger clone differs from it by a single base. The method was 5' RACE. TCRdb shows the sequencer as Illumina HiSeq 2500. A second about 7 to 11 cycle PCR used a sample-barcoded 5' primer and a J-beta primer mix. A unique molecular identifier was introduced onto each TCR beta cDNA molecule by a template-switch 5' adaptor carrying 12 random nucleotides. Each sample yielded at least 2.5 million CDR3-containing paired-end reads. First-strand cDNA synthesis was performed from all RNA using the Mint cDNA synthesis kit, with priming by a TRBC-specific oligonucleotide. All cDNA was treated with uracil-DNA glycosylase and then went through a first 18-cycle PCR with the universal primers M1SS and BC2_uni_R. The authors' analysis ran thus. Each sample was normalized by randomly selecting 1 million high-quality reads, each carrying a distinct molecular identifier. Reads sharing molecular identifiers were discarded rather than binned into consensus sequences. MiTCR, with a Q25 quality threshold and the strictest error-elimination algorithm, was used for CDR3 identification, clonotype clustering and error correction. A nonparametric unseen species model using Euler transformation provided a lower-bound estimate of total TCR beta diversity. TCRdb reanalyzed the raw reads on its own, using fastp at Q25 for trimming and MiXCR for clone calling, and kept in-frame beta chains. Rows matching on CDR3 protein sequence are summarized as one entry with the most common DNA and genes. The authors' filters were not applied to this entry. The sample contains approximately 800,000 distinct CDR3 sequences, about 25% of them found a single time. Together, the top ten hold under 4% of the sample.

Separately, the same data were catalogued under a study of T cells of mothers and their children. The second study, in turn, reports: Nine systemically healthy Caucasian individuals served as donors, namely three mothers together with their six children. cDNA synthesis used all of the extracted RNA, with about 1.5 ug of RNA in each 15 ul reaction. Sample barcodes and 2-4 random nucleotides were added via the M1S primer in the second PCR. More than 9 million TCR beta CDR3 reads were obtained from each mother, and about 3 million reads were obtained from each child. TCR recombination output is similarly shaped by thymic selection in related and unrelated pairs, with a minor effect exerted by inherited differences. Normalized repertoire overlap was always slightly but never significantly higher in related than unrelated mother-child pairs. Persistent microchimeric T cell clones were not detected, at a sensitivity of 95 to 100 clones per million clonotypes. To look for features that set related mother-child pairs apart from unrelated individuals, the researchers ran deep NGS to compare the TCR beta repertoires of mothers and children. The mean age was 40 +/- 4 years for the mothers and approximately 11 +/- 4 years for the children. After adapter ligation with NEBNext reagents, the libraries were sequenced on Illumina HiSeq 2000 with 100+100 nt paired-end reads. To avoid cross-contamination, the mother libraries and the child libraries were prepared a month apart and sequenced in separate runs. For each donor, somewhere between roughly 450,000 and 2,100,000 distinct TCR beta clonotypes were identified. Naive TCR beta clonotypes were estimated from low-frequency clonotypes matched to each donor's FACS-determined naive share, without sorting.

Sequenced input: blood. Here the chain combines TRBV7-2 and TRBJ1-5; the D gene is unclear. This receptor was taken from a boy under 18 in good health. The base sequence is TGTGCCAGCAGCTCGGGAAACAATCAGCCCCAGCATTTT. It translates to CASSSGNNQPQHF.